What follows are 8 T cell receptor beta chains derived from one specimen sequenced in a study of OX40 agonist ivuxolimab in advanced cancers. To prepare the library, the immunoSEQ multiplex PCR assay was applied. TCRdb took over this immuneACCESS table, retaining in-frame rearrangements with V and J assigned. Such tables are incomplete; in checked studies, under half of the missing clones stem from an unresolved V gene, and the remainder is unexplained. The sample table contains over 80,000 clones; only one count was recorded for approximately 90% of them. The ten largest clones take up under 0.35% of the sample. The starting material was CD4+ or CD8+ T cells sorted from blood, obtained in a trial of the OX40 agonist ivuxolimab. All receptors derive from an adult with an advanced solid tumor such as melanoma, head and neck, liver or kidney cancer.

The CDR3 nucleotides are TGTGCCAGCAGCTTAAGTACGGGGCGAGATACGCAGTATTTT. The encoded protein is CASSLSTGRDTQYF. The chain joins TRBV7-9 to TRBJ2-3, with D possibly called TRBD1 or TRBD2 (5 bases each). V was trimmed by 2 bases and J by 5 bases, leaving 11 bases between them. The V gene's germline CDR1 is SEHNR and CDR2 FQNEAQ (reference sequence). CDR3 length: 14 residues. The full variable domain, completed using reference TRBV7-9 and TRBJ2-3, is DTGVSQNPRHKITKRGQNVTFRCDPISEHNRLYWYRQTLGQGPEFLTYFQNEAQLEKSRLLSDRFSAERPKGSFSTLEIQRTEQGDSAMYLCASSLSTGRDTQYFGPGTRLTVL.

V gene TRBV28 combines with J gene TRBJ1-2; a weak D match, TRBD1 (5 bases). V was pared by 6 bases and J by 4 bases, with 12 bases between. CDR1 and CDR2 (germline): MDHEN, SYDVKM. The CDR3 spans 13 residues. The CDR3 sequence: CASRVARAYGYTF. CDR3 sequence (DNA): TGTGCCAGCAGGGTGGCCAGGGCCTATGGCTACACCTTC.

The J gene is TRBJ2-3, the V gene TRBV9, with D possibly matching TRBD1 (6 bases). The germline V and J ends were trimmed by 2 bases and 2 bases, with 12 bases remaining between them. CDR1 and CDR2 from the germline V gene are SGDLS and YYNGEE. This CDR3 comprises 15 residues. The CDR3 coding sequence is TGTGCCAGCAGCGTCGGGACATCCTACACAGATACGCAGTATTTT. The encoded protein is CASSVGTSYTDTQYF.

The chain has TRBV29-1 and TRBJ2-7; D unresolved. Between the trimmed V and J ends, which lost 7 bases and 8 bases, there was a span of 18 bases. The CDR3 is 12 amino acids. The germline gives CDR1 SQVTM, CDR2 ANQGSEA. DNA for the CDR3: TGCAGCGCCGTGGGCTTAGGGCTACAGCAGTACTTC. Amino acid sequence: CSAVGLGLQQYF.

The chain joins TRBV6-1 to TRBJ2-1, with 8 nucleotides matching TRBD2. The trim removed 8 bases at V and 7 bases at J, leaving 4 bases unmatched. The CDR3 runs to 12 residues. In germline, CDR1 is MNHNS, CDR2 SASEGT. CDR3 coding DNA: TGTGCCAGCGGGCTAGCGGGTAATGAGCAGTTCTTC. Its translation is CASGLAGNEQFF.

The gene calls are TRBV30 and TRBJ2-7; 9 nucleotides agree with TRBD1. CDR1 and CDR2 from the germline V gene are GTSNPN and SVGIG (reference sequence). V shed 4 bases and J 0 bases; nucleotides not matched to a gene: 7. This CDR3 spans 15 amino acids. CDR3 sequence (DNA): TGTGCCTGGACTCCGGGACAGGGAAACTCCTACGAGCAGTACTTC. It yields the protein CAWTPGQGNSYEQYF.

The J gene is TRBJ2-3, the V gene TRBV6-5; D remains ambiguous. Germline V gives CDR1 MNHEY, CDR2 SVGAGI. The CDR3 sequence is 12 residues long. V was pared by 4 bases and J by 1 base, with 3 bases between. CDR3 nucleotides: TGTGCCAGCAGTTCACGCACAGATACGCAGTATTTT. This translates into CASSSRTDTQYF.

The CDR3 is CASSPDLGTRDEQFF. In DNA, the CDR3 is TGTGCCAGCAGCCCCGACTTAGGGACTAGGGATGAGCAGTTCTTC. The rearrangement uses TRBV7-9 and TRBJ2-1, with 8 bases lining up with TRBD2. V lost 5 bases and J lost 8; bases outside the gene matches: 11. The CDR3 spans 15 residues. CDR1 SEHNR and CDR2 FQNEAQ come from the germline V gene (reference sequence).